This T cell receptor beta chain was captured in a study of identical twins. General observations from the study: Insertions were reduced in abundant cord blood beta clonotypes but not in memory repertoires.

To note about this clonotype: Its target is not known.

Trimming removed 5 bases from V and 4 bases from J, with 12 bases in between. CDR3 length equals 14 residues. Unique molecular identifiers were present on the cDNA, and a universal primer site came from template switching. TCRdb fed the 5' RACE reads into MiXCR, producing one record per CDR3 protein. Here the sample spans hundreds of thousands of distinct CDR3 sequences, roughly a quarter being singletons. This sample was shared with a second study, whose subject was T cells expressing NK-cell markers. That work adds: HCMV seropositivity marked seven of the eight sequenced donors; one was seronegative. Sorting in several experiments was restricted by an anti-gamma-delta TCR antibody to alpha-beta TCR T cells.

The specimen was CD4+ T cells sorted from blood. This sequence joins TRBV12-3 or TRBV12-4 and TRBJ1-5; unclear D gene. The TCR was taken from a woman younger than 35 in good health. This CDR3 reads CASSGVADNQPQHF. Here the CDR3 DNA reads TGTGCCAGCAGTGGAGTGGCGGATAATCAGCCCCAGCATTTT.